This record concerns one T cell receptor (beta chain) sequence. This record belongs to a study of cytomegalovirus exposure and HLA in healthy donors. This PCR relied on a set of 60 Vbeta primers and 13 Jbeta primers. Profiling relied on immunoSEQ multiplex PCR, and the TCRdb table lists in-frame clones only, not all of them. Of tens of thousands of clones listed, around 60% were seen once; the top ten hold 4.4%. V was cut by 0 bases and J by 4 bases, with 7 bases left in between. Germline V CDR1 and CDR2: MNHEY, SMNVEV (reference sequence). CDR3 length: 14 amino acids. The rearrangement links TRBV27 to TRBJ1-5, with D tentatively TRBD1 (5 bases). Sequencing was done on a sample of PBMCs. The sequence was obtained from a male donor in good health and CMV-seropositive. CDR3 bases: TGTGCCAGCAGTTTATCCCGGGGGAATCAGCCCCAGCATTTT. Encoded protein: CASSLSRGNQPQHF.